This T cell receptor beta chain is from a study of CXCR3-negative and CXCR3-positive naive CD8 T cells. Overall study findings and caveats: Greater hydrophobicity was found in TRB CDR3s of CXCR3-positive naive cells than of CXCR3-negative naive cells. Sequencing showed both naive subsets with comparably high diversity, and memory CD8+ cells much lower.

This clonotype counts as medium-sized by frequency. The antigen remains undetermined. The authors prepared UMI-labeled TRB cDNA libraries by 5' RACE. TCRdb re-called the 5' RACE reads; one entry per CDR3 protein, DNA not given. In total, the table holds under 7,000 distinct CDR3 sequences. Germline loops: CDR1 MGHDK, CDR2 SYGVNS. The CDR3 covers 17 residues. The sequence was obtained from a human donor in good health. Some clones in this sample may be carry-over from other donors' samples. The sequenced material came from naive CXCR3+ CD8+ T cells from blood. Documented subset: CD45RO-CCR7+CD27+CD95- naive CD8+ T cells expressing CXCR3 (TNR3+). V is TRBV25-1 and J is TRBJ1-2; TCRdb returns TRBD1, unconfirmable since there is no DNA. CDR3 region: CASVTHWTVGTGYGYTF.